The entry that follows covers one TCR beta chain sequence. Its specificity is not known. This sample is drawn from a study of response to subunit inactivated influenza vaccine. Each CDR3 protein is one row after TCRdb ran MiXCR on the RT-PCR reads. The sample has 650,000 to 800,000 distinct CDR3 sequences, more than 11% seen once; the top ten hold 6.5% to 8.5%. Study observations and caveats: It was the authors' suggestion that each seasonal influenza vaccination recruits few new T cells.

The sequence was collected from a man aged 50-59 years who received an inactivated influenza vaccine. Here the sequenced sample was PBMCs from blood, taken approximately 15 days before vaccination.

CDR3 region: CASSQGTGTQYF. The CDR3 nucleotides are TGCGCCAGCAGCCAAGGAACGGGGACCCAGTACTTC. The chain uses TRBV4-3 and TRBJ2-5; D is unresolved. Germline CDR1 reads LGHNA; CDR2 reads YSLEER. The CDR3 totals 12 residues. V was clipped by 1 base and J by 7 bases, with 7 bases between them.